These T cell receptor beta chains were read from a single sample in a study of T cell responses to AZD1222 COVID-19 vaccine. The method was immunoSEQ multiplex PCR; TCRdb's version includes in-frame clones alone and lacks a portion of them. The profile covers 100,000 or so clones, with approximately 90% appearing a single time and roughly 4.5% taken by the ten largest. The sequences come from peripheral blood, collected on day 0 of AZD1222 vaccination. These receptor sequences come from an adult in good health. The CDR3 runs from the conserved cysteine through the conserved F or W. A D gene is named only where the DNA matches it firmly. Size tells how often a clone was seen (once, few, many) or the class of an expanded clone, and some rows leave it out.

D: TRBD1
V: TRBV29-1
size: NA
J: TRBJ1-2
CDR3: CSTRTGNPYGYTF
DNA: TGCAGCACCCGGACAGGGAACCCCTATGGCTACACCTTC

D: NA
V: TRBV28
size: NA
J: TRBJ1-6
CDR3: CASKAGLDNSPLHF
DNA: TGTGCCAGCAAGGCGGGGTTGGATAATTCACCCCTCCACTTT

D: NA
V: TRBV28
size: NA
J: TRBJ2-2
CDR3: CATSLITGELFF
DNA: TGTGCCACCTCCCTTATTACCGGGGAGCTGTTTTTT

D: NA
V: TRBV28
size: NA
J: TRBJ2-7
CDR3: CATGRSYEQYF
DNA: TGTGCCACAGGTCGCTCCTACGAGCAGTACTTC

D: TRBD2
V: TRBV7-9
size: NA
J: TRBJ2-5
CDR3: CASSLGGLVQETQYF
DNA: TGTGCCAGCAGCTTAGGGGGACTAGTGCAAGAGACCCAGTACTTC

D: NA
V: TRBV15
size: NA
J: TRBJ1-2
CDR3: CATSRIWEGYTF
DNA: TGTGCCACCAGCAGAATCTGGGAGGGCTACACCTTC

D: TRBD2
V: TRBV5-4
size: NA
J: TRBJ2-3
CDR3: CASSLGGAGGADTQYF
DNA: TGTGCCAGCAGCTTGGGCGGTGCGGGGGGAGCAGATACGCAGTATTTT

D: NA
V: TRBV5-4
size: NA
J: TRBJ2-4
CDR3: CASSSAGARNIQYF
DNA: TGTGCCAGCAGCTCCGCGGGTGCTAGAAACATTCAGTACTTC

D: NA
V: TRBV7-3
size: NA
J: TRBJ2-5
CDR3: CASSLKQFGTQYF
DNA: TGTGCCAGCAGCTTAAAACAGTTCGGGACCCAGTACTTC

D: TRBD1
V: TRBV5-6
size: NA
J: TRBJ1-6
CDR3: CASSWDSSYNSPLHF
DNA: TGTGCCAGCAGCTGGGACAGCTCCTATAATTCACCCCTCCACTTT

D: NA
V: TRBV5-1
size: NA
J: TRBJ2-7
CDR3: CASSLEPGADEQYF
DNA: TGCGCCAGCAGCTTGGAACCGGGAGCCGACGAGCAGTACTTC

D: NA
V: TRBV7-3
size: NA
J: TRBJ2-3
CDR3: CASSLIAGASTDTQYF
DNA: TGTGCCAGCAGCTTAATTGCGGGGGCGAGCACAGATACGCAGTATTTT

D: NA
V: TRBV7-9
size: NA
J: TRBJ2-3
CDR3: CASSPPLDTQYF
DNA: TGTGCCAGCAGCCCGCCGCTGGATACGCAGTATTTT

D: NA
V: TRBV14
size: NA
J: TRBJ1-2
CDR3: CASSPWGHGYTF
DNA: TGTGCCAGCAGCCCCTGGGGGCATGGCTACACCTTC

D: NA
V: TRBV5-1
size: NA
J: TRBJ1-5
CDR3: CASSRSGTSPQHF
DNA: TGCGCCAGCAGCCGCTCCGGGACGTCGCCCCAGCATTTT

D: NA
V: TRBV29-1
size: NA
J: TRBJ1-2
CDR3: CSVQQGNYGYTF
DNA: TGCAGCGTTCAACAGGGCAACTATGGCTACACCTTC

D: NA
V: TRBV6-2/TRBV6-3
size: once
J: TRBJ1-6
CDR3: CASSYFSSSYNSPLHF
DNA: TGTGCCAGCAGTTACTTCAGTAGCTCCTATAATTCACCCCTCCACTTT

D: NA
V: TRBV5-1
size: once
J: TRBJ1-1
CDR3: CASSTGRDSAFF
DNA: TGCGCCAGCAGCACTGGAAGGGATTCAGCTTTCTTT